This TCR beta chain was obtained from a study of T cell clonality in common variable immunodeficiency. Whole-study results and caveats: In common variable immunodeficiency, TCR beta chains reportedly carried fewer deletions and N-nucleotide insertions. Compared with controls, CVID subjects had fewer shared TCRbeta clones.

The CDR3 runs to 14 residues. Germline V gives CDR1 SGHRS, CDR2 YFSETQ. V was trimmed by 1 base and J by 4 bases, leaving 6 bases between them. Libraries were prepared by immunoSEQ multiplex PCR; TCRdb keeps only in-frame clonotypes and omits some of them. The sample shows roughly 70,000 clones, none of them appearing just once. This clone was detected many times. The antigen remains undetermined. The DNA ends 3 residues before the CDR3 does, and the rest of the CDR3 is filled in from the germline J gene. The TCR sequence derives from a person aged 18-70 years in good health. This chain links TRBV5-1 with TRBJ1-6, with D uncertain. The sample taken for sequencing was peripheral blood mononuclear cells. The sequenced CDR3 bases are TGCGCCAGCAGCTTGACGGGGTATAATTCACCC. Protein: CASSLTGYNSP. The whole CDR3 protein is CASSLTGYNSPLHF.